This paragraph reports one T cell receptor (beta chain). Its antigen is still unknown. A deep-level run was used for the assay. Genomic DNA from each subset was divided evenly over several immunoSEQ plates. Libraries were prepared by immunoSEQ multiplex PCR; TCRdb keeps only in-frame clonotypes and omits some of them. The table lists 1,100,000 or so clones, 70% to 80% of them singletons. The sample is drawn from a study of shared clonotypes between healthy human individuals. The study's findings and limits: Although depth was large, rarefaction showed that sequencing of the sorted subsets was incomplete.

The germline V gene encodes CDR1 LNHDA and CDR2 SQIVND (reference sequence). V was cut by 8 bases and J by 1 base, with 15 bases left in between. The CDR3 is 15 amino acids. A CD45RA+ naive subset and a CD45RA-negative memory subset were split from CD4+ cells. The chain employs TRBV19 and TRBJ2-1, with a possible D match to TRBD2 (6 bases). The sequenced material came from memory CD4+ T cells from PBMCs. Subset: CD45RA-negative fraction. The clonotype originates from a man younger than 30 in good health. Some clones in this sample may be carry-over from other donors' samples. The chain's CDR3 is CASSKSGLSYNEQFF. DNA for the CDR3: TGTGCCAGTTCGAAGAGCGGGTTATCCTACAATGAGCAGTTCTTC. Based on the CDR3 plus reference TRBV19 and TRBJ2-1, the full variable domain is DGGITQSPKYLFRKEGQNVTLSCEQNLNHDAMYWYRQDPGQGLRLIYYSQIVNDFQKGDIAEGYSVSREKKESFPLTVTSAQKNPTAFYLCASSKSGLSYNEQFFGPGTRLTVL.